This T cell receptor beta chain was identified in a study of beta chain features in type 1 diabetes (dated by TCRdb to about 2018). As for the study more broadly: No differences in mean age, gender distribution, total cell number or subset yield were found between patients and healthy donors. In the study, TCRB repertoires of sorted circulating CD4+ T cell subsets from recently diagnosed type 1 diabetes patients were compared with those of matched healthy donors. Regulatory and stem cell-like memory subsets were isolated from only 8 patients and roughly 8 healthy donors, whereas naive and central memory subsets came from all 28 donors. A total of 100 million to 110 million sorted cells were examined across all samples, and a strong correlation was observed between cell number per subset and RNA yield.

There are a few counts of this clone. Its antigen has not been determined. The sample holds no much larger clone one base away, and base qualities are not on file. Measured from the cysteine to the phenylalanine, the CDR3 is 17 residues long. Just the 51-base CDR3 DNA is kept, in frame starting at base 1. Reading the germline V gene (reference sequence) gives CDR1 GTSNPN and CDR2 SVGIG. Relative to germline, V is 4 bases shorter and J is 1 base shorter, with 22 bases between their ends. The paper's findings and limits, for the study overall: Only small numbers of individuals were included in the HLA sub-analyses, which left unresolved whether HLA type had any influence on TCRB rearrangement. At VDJ recombination sites, patients with type 1 diabetes made fewer insertions and deleted more nucleotides, a pattern implying thymic rearrangement abnormalities. Sequencing cDNA rather than genomic DNA could over-represent highly expressing activated cells, although activation and CD3 levels did not differ between groups. PCR might favor shorter templates, but patient and control samples were amplified and corrected together, so any skew would affect both groups equally. Naive, central memory and regulatory TCRB repertoires appeared more similar among patients than among healthy donors. In all four CD4+ subsets, TCRB CDR3 length was moderately but significantly shorter in type 1 diabetes patients.

The entire amount of isolated RNA was reverse transcribed using the High Capacity cDNA Reverse Transcription Kit, so the sequenced TCRB transcripts were expressed ones. Deep immunoSEQ sequencing was applied to naive, central memory and regulatory T cell samples, giving an average of approximately 3.8 million total reads per sample. After sorted cells were lysed in RLT buffer, RNA was extracted with DNase-treated RNeasy Micro or Mini kits, with the choice depending on cell number. Each cell subset was processed separately to prevent cross-contamination, with patient and healthy donor samples processed together. Using the immunoSEQ multiplex PCR, TCRB sequences were amplified from cDNA into 87-bp fragments spanning the CDR3 region. Sequencing of the amplicons was performed on the Illumina HiSeq platform. The authors' analysis ran thus. PCR bias was corrected computationally using synthetic template baselines, and reads within Hamming distance 2 were collapsed, with unmergeable singletons discarded. By aligning reads against IMGT, V, D and J genes, CDR3 length, and insertions or deletions at six rearrangement sites were assigned. Clonotype counts were normalized to sorted cell number within each subset before computing true diversity and Gini coefficients with the tcR R package. The overlap coefficient, calculated on TCRB nucleotide sequences, was used to measure repertoire sharing. As a proxy for the pre-selection repertoire, out-of-frame TCRB sequences from naive cells were analyzed. TCRdb took over this immuneACCESS table, retaining in-frame rearrangements with V and J assigned. Such tables are incomplete; in checked studies, under half of the missing clones stem from an unresolved V gene, and the remainder is unexplained. V, J and clone size are those of that table, while D and trimming were read from the DNA. Present in this sample are roughly 250,000 clones, over 7.5% of which were seen just once. The ten largest make up 0.03% to 0.04% of the sample.

Each donor gave one peripheral blood draw, roughly 110 mL on average, collected into heparinised tubes. Naive, central memory, regulatory and stem cell-like memory CD4+ T cells were sorted on a BD FACSAria II using a panel including CD45RO, CCR7, CD25, CD127, CD95 and CD27. All sorted populations exceeded 95% purity. Right away, PBMCs were isolated by Lymphoprep density gradient centrifugation and were stained directly, with no culture step. Samples were stained and sorted in pairs, with one healthy donor and one patient per experiment, so that batch effects were minimized. This receptor was obtained from a woman in her late teens or twenties in good health. The V and J genes are TRBV30 and TRBJ1-1; a tentative D match to TRBD1 spans 5 bases. Input material: naive CD4+ T cells from blood. The label giving this sample's cell subset or site can be read as: true naive CD4+ T cells. The CDR3 reads CAWTHRGRAGRNTEAFF. The bases are TGTGCCTGGACCCACCGCGGTAGGGCGGGGCGGAACACTGAAGCTTTCTTT.